Below, 20 T cell receptor beta chains from the same sample are listed, as sequenced in a study of cytomegalovirus exposure and HLA in healthy donors. Primers for the PCR totalled 60 Vbeta and 13 Jbeta. Repertoires were generated with immunoSEQ multiplex PCR, while TCRdb's copy carries only in-frame clones and drops some. Of 100,000 or so clones listed, 60% to 85% were seen once; the top ten hold 8.5% to 12%. Sequencing used PBMCs. The receptors were sampled from a man in his fifties or sixties in good health and CMV-seronegative.

In nucleotides, the CDR3 is TGTGCCTCGATTGAGCGGGGCGCGAACACCGGGGAGCTGTTTTTT. Protein: CASIERGANTGELFF. This rearrangement joins TRBV30 to TRBJ2-2; TRBD2 aligns across 7 bases. The CDR3 is 15 residues long. Germline V lookup: CDR1 GTSNPN, CDR2 SVGIG (reference sequence). V was clipped by 7 bases and J by 0 bases; unmatched bases: 8. The full variable domain, completed using reference TRBV30 and TRBJ2-2, is SQTIHQWPATLVQPVGSPLSLECTVEGTSNPNLYWYRQAAGRGLQLLFYSVGIGQISSEVPQNLSASRPQDRQFILSSKKLLLSDSGFYLCASIERGANTGELFFGEGSRLTVL.

The chain's CDR3 is CASSGDRGLYQPQHF. The DNA for the CDR3 is TGTGCCAGCAGTGGGGACAGGGGGCTTTATCAGCCCCAGCATTTT. This chain joins TRBV2 and TRBJ1-5; 12 bases are shared with TRBD1. CDR1 is SNHLY and CDR2 is FYNNEI in the germline V gene. The CDR3 runs 15 residues. V dropped 4 bases and J dropped 5; count of bases not matched to a gene: 3.

The rearrangement joins TRBV6-4 to TRBJ2-3; 8 bases fit TRBD1. V was clipped by 5 bases and J by 4 bases; unmatched bases: 8. The CDR3 spans 15 residues. The germline gives CDR1 MRHNA, CDR2 SNTAGT. This chain's CDR3 is CASSPTGGHADTQYF. In nucleotides, the CDR3 is TGTGCCAGCAGTCCCACAGGGGGACATGCAGATACGCAGTATTTT.

The chain recombines TRBV7-3 with TRBJ1-1; 7 positions agree with TRBD1. This CDR3 has 15 residues. The ends lost 5 bases at V and 4 bases at J; junction bases unmatched: 10. Germline V lookup: CDR1 SGHTA, CDR2 FQGTGA. The DNA of the CDR3 is TGTGCCAGCAGCCTAAGGGGCACAGGGGCCACTGAAGCTTTCTTT. It codes for CASSLRGTGATEAFF.

The CDR3 spells CASSRTAGGNSPLHF. The CDR3 region has the DNA TGTGCCAGCAGTCGGACAGCAGGGGGAAATTCACCCCTCCACTTT. The V call is TRBV28, the J call TRBJ1-6, with 7 bases lining up with TRBD1. The CDR3 length is 15 residues. With 5 bases clipped from V and 7 bases from J, the junction kept 8 bases outside the gene matches. The germline V gene has CDR1 MDHEN and CDR2 SYDVKM.

This clone has a handful of counts. The chain has TRBV25-1 and TRBJ1-1; 11 bases match TRBD1. The J segment lost 4 bases and the V segment lost 4 bases, leaving 8 bases of the junction unmatched. The V gene's germline CDR1 is MGHDK and CDR2 SYGVNS. The CDR3 loop spans 16 amino acids. This CDR3 reads CASSARGGTGGTEAFF. The CDR3 nucleotides read TGTGCCAGCAGTGCAAGGGGAGGGACAGGGGGCACTGAAGCTTTCTTT.

This clone was detected only a few times. The CDR3 protein is CASSQATSRTSGYEQYF. The DNA of the CDR3 is TGTGCCAGCAGCCAAGCAACATCGCGGACTAGCGGCTACGAGCAGTACTTC. The V and J genes are TRBV4-2 and TRBJ2-7; 10 bases are shared with TRBD2. The CDR3 totals 17 residues. The V gene end was trimmed by 1 base and the J gene end by 3 bases; junction bases not matched to a gene: 9. Germline lookup yields CDR1 LGHNA and CDR2 YNFKEQ.

The chain uses TRBV7-3 and TRBJ2-3; D is uncertain. Germline CDR1 SGHTA, CDR2 FQGTGA. The germline V and J ends were trimmed by 5 bases and 2 bases, with 8 bases remaining between them. CDR3 length: 13 amino acids. CDR3 coding DNA: TGTGCCAGCAGCCTCGTATTCACAGATACGCAGTATTTT. This translates into CASSLVFTDTQYF.

The V and J genes are TRBV18 and TRBJ1-3; D gene ambiguous. The CDR3 is 16 amino acids. V lost 3 bases to trimming and J lost 2 bases, with 14 bases between them. Germline V lookup: CDR1 KGHSH, CDR2 LQKENI. The CDR3 loop reads CASSPGGPRTGNTIYF. CDR3 DNA sequence: TGTGCCAGCTCACCCGGAGGGCCGAGGACTGGAAACACCATATATTTT.

This clone was picked up a small number of times. V gene TRBV4-1 combines with J gene TRBJ2-6, with TRBD2 matching 7 bases. CDR1 and CDR2 (germline): MGHRA, YSYEKL. Trimming removed 5 bases from V and 4 bases from J; junction bases left unmatched: 5. The CDR3 extends over 15 amino acids. The CDR3 coding sequence is TGCGCCAGCAGCTTCAGCGGGATAGGGGCCAACGTCCTGACTTTC. Its protein is CASSFSGIGANVLTF.

The chain carries TRBV27 and TRBJ1-2, with a possible D match to TRBD1 (5 bases). The CDR3 covers 14 residues. The V end was cut by 6 bases, the J end by 4 bases, with 15 bases between. Germline CDR1 and CDR2: MNHEY and SMNVEV (reference sequence). This chain's CDR3 is CASSPRTGLYGYTF. CDR3 bases: TGTGCCAGCAGCCCCCGAACAGGCCTCTATGGCTACACCTTC.

Concerning this clone: The junction departs from germline at one end; a sequencing error may be responsible. Here the CDR3 DNA reads TGTTCCAGCAGCTACGGACAGGGAGGCAACTATGGCTACACCTTC. Protein product: CSSSYGQGGNYGYTF. This chain connects TRBV7-9 to TRBJ1-2; 8 bases are shared with TRBD1. From germline, CDR1 is SEHNR and CDR2 FQNEAQ (reference sequence). This CDR3 is 15 amino acids long. Based on the CDR3 plus reference TRBV7-9 and TRBJ1-2, the full variable domain is DTGVSQNPRHKITKRGQNVTFRCDPISEHNRLYWYRQTLGQGPEFLTYFQNEAQLEKSRLLSDRFSAERPKGSFSTLEIQRTEQGDSAMYLCSSSYGQGGNYGYTFGSGTRLTVV.

This clone came up a few times. The rearrangement joins TRBV6-5 to TRBJ1-2; 7 bases agree with TRBD1. CDR1 and CDR2 from the germline V gene are MNHEY and SVGAGI. The V segment lost 6 bases and the J segment 4 bases; nucleotides outside the gene matches: 8. This CDR3 has 14 residues. This CDR3 is CASSSMGQIYGYTF. The CDR3 DNA reads as TGTGCCAGCAGCTCCATGGGACAGATCTATGGCTACACCTTC.

The rearrangement joins TRBV6-5 to TRBJ2-5; 9 positions match TRBD2. This CDR3 is 15 amino acids long. Germline CDR1 MNHEY, CDR2 SVGAGI. V shed 6 bases, J shed 4 bases, and the junction held 9 bases outside the gene matches. The CDR3 DNA reads as TGTGCCAGCAGAAGACTAGCGGCTATTGGAGAGACCCAGTACTTC. This sequence encodes CASRRLAAIGETQYF.

The rearrangement links TRBV6-5 to TRBJ1-1; D is undetermined. The V and J ends lost 0 bases and 3 bases respectively, with 5 bases between them. Per germline, CDR1 MNHEY and CDR2 SVGAGI. The CDR3 loop spans 13 amino acids. The CDR3, as DNA: TGTGCCAGCAGTTACTCGCAGTACACTGAAGCTTTCTTT. Translating it yields CASSYSQYTEAFF.

The V call is TRBV5-1, the J call TRBJ1-6; TRBD1 is a possible D gene (5 bases). Germline V lookup: CDR1 SGHRS, CDR2 YFSETQ. This CDR3 is built from 13 residues. V was cut by 2 bases and J by 7 bases, with 7 bases left in between. CDR3 in amino acids: CASSLGANSPLHF. In nucleotides, the CDR3 is TGCGCCAGCAGCTTAGGGGCCAATTCACCCCTCCACTTT.

This chain uses TRBV7-6 with TRBJ2-3; 10 nucleotides align to TRBD2. Germline V lookup: CDR1 SGHVS, CDR2 FNYEAQ. Losses at the gene ends were 4 bases for V and 3 bases for J; bases not matched to a gene: 10. The CDR3 extends over 17 amino acids. The CDR3, as DNA: TGTGCCAGCAGCTCGAGCCCACTAGCGGGAAAGACAGATACGCAGTATTTT. Translation gives CASSSSPLAGKTDTQYF.

The rearrangement links TRBV7-8 to TRBJ2-7; D is perhaps TRBD2 (5 bases). This CDR3 is 13 amino acids long. V lost 5 bases and J 7 bases, leaving 15 bases between the germline ends. The germline V gene encodes CDR1 SGHVS and CDR2 FQNEAQ. The CDR3: CASSTSGWAEQYF. CDR3 nucleotide sequence: TGTGCCAGCAGCACAAGCGGCTGGGCTGAGCAGTACTTC.

This clone was recorded a few times. The rearrangement links TRBV6-5 to TRBJ1-5, with TRBD1 matching over 12 bases. Per germline, CDR1 MNHEY and CDR2 SVGAGI. V trimming: 7 bases; J trimming: 7 bases; junction bases outside the gene matches: 8. The CDR3 is made up of 15 amino acids. The CDR3 protein is CASKPGQGARQPQHF. CDR3 coding DNA: TGTGCCAGCAAACCGGGACAGGGGGCACGGCAGCCCCAGCATTTT.

Worth noting for this clone: At the DNA level, this CDR3 is encoded by other sequences in the same sample as well. The chain links TRBV28 to TRBJ2-3; perhaps TRBD2 as D (6 bases). The V end was cut by 3 bases, the J end by 1 base, with 8 bases between. The CDR3 has 14 amino acids. Germline-derived CDR1 and CDR2 are MDHEN and SYDVKM. CDR3 bases: TGTGCCAGCAGTTTTGTAGCGGGCACAGATACGCAGTATTTT. This translates into CASSFVAGTDTQYF.